The 32 T cell receptor beta chains below come from one sample, sequenced in a study of blood T cell repertoires in COVID-19. TCRdb's copy holds only in-frame clones and misses some; the assay was immunoSEQ multiplex PCR. Of fewer than 200,000 clones in the sample, 88% were seen once. The sequenced sample was PBMCs or T cells enriched from blood (not recorded which). These receptors all stem from a woman aged 18-29 years who had recovered from COVID-19.

This clone has more than one count but fewer than ten. Within the sample, other DNA sequences also encode this same CDR3. J is TRBJ2-2 and V is TRBV7-9; tentative D call: TRBD1 (6 bases). The CDR3 length is 15 residues. The germline V gene has CDR1 SEHNR and CDR2 FQNEAQ (reference sequence). Trimming cost V 2 bases and J 0 bases, with 7 bases left between them. CDR3 sequence (DNA): TGTGCCAGCAGCTTAAGGACAGCGAACACCGGGGAGCTGTTTTTT. This encodes CASSLRTANTGELFF.

The chain couples TRBV7-2 to TRBJ2-1, with 7 bases aligning to TRBD2. Germline V gene lookup returns CDR1 SGHTA and CDR2 FQGNSA. This CDR3 is built from 15 residues. The J segment lost 6 bases and the V segment lost 3 bases, leaving 8 bases of the junction unmatched. The CDR3 DNA reads TGTGCCAGCAGCTTGGGCGGGGGTGTCCTCAATGAGCAGTTCTTC. This gives the protein CASSLGGGVLNEQFF.

J is TRBJ2-1 and V is TRBV18; possibly TRBD1 for D (6 bases). Germline assignment: CDR1 KGHSH and CDR2 LQKENI. V was shortened by 3 bases and J by 9 bases, with 12 bases between the two germline ends. This CDR3 spans 13 amino acids. CDR3 DNA: TGTGCCAGCTCACCCCTTAAGACAGGTGAGCAGTTCTTC. Translation: CASSPLKTGEQFF.

The chain recombines TRBV7-9 with TRBJ1-2; D may be TRBD1 (5 bases). Trimming cost V 3 bases and J 7 bases, with 12 bases left between them. The CDR3 covers 13 residues. Looked up from germline, CDR1 is SEHNR and CDR2 is FQNEAQ (reference sequence). The CDR3 sequence is CASSFWEGIGYTF. CDR3 sequence (DNA): TGTGCCAGCAGCTTTTGGGAGGGGATTGGCTACACCTTC.

The V call is TRBV9, the J call TRBJ2-3; maybe TRBD2 (6 bases). The germline V gene has CDR1 SGDLS and CDR2 YYNGEE. The CDR3 loop spans 17 amino acids. The V gene lost 2 bases and the J gene lost 3 bases, with 19 bases spanning the gap. The CDR3 reads CASSVSVMLGGTDTQYF. The CDR3 region has the DNA TGTGCCAGCAGCGTTTCCGTCATGTTAGGAGGGACAGATACGCAGTATTTT.

The rearrangement uses TRBV7-2 and TRBJ2-1, with TRBD2 matching over 8 bases. V shed 5 bases, J shed 3 bases, and the junction held 9 bases outside the gene matches. The CDR3 contains 16 residues. Germline assignment: CDR1 SGHTA and CDR2 FQGNSA. The CDR3 DNA follows: TGTGCCAGCAGCCCATTAGCGGGGCGTAACTACAATGAGCAGTTCTTC. It translates to CASSPLAGRNYNEQFF.

This sequence joins TRBV14 and TRBJ1-3; TRBD1 aligns across 10 bases. This CDR3 contains 16 residues. V trimming: 4 bases; J trimming: 3 bases; junction bases outside the gene matches: 6. From germline, CDR1 is SGHDN and CDR2 FVKESK. CDR3 sequence: CASSLTGQGFGNTIYF. The CDR3 DNA follows: TGTGCCAGCAGCCTCACGGGACAGGGGTTTGGAAACACCATATATTTT.

The chain recombines TRBV7-9 with TRBJ1-1, with 11 bases fitting TRBD1. This CDR3 spans 15 amino acids. With V trimmed by 5 bases and J by 1 base, 3 bases remained unmatched. The germline gives CDR1 SEHNR, CDR2 FQNEAQ (reference sequence). In nucleotides, the CDR3 is TGTGCCAGCAGCCGGACAGGGGGCCGGAACACTGAAGCTTTCTTT. It specifies CASSRTGGRNTEAFF.

The genes are TRBV28 and TRBJ2-5; D may be TRBD1 (6 bases). The V and J ends lost 2 bases and 3 bases respectively, with 22 bases between them. Germline V gives CDR1 MDHEN, CDR2 SYDVKM. The CDR3 loop spans 18 amino acids. The CDR3 here is CASSLRLGYRDTEETQYF. The CDR3 bases are TGTGCCAGCAGTTTACGCCTCGGATATCGGGACACGGAAGAGACCCAGTACTTC.

V usage is TRBV2 and J usage is TRBJ1-1, with TRBD1 matching over 8 bases. The CDR3 spans 13 residues. Germline V lookup: CDR1 SNHLY, CDR2 FYNNEI. Trimming cost V 9 bases and J 6 bases; bases outside gene matches: 9. The CDR3 DNA reads TGTGCCAGAGGACAGGGCCCAGCGGCTGAAGCTTTCTTT. Translating it yields CARGQGPAAEAFF.

This chain joins TRBV2 and TRBJ1-4, with D unclear. The length of the CDR3 is 15 residues. With 5 bases removed from V and 3 bases from J, the gap between germline ends came to 13 bases. The germline V gene encodes CDR1 SNHLY and CDR2 FYNNEI. In DNA, the CDR3 is TGTGCCAGCAGTTTAGGGTGGGAGGCTAATGAAAAACTGTTTTTT. This codes for CASSLGWEANEKLFF.

The chain recombines TRBV19 with TRBJ2-5, with 11 bases lining up with TRBD2. CDR3 length: 15 amino acids. Germline trimming cut 3 bases from V and 5 bases from J; bases unmatched to any gene: 5. Germline CDR1 and CDR2: LNHDA and SQIVND (reference sequence). CDR3 sequence: CASSISGGAAETQYF. CDR3 coding DNA: TGTGCCAGTAGTATTAGCGGGGGGGCCGCTGAGACCCAGTACTTC. Full variable domain (outside the CDR3, taken from reference TRBV19 and TRBJ2-5): DGGITQSPKYLFRKEGQNVTLSCEQNLNHDAMYWYRQDPGQGLRLIYYSQIVNDFQKGDIAEGYSVSREKKESFPLTVTSAQKNPTAFYLCASSISGGAAETQYFGPGTRLLVL.

The chain joins TRBV7-6 to TRBJ2-1; 9 bases agree with TRBD2. The CDR3 consists of 16 residues. V was pared by 5 bases and J by 8 bases, with 13 bases of the junction left unmatched. Germline-derived CDR1 and CDR2 are SGHVS and FNYEAQ. The CDR3 spells CASSNYAGGLLYEQFF. CDR3 bases: TGTGCCAGCAGCAATTACGCGGGGGGGCTTCTATATGAGCAGTTCTTC.

This rearrangement joins TRBV27 to TRBJ2-7; D is perhaps TRBD1 (6 bases). Germline CDR1 reads MNHEY; CDR2 reads SMNVEV (reference sequence). Trimming took off 5 bases at V and 2 bases at J, with 25 bases between the two ends. The CDR3 loop spans 18 amino acids. The CDR3 reads CASSPNPTTGLLTYEQYF. DNA of the CDR3: TGTGCCAGCAGTCCCAACCCCACTACAGGGCTTTTGACCTACGAGCAGTACTTC.

J is TRBJ1-4 and V is TRBV3-1 (or the pseudogene TRBV3-2); D not certain. Trimming shortened V by 4 bases and J by 0 bases, and 18 bases separated the two germline ends. The CDR3 covers 18 residues. Germline V lookup: CDR1 LGHDT, CDR2 YNNKEL (reference sequence). As DNA, the CDR3 is TGTGCCAGCAGCCCTCGCAGCAGAGATACAGCAACTAATGAAAAACTGTTTTTT. Its translation: CASSPRSRDTATNEKLFF.

The CDR3 DNA is TGTGCCAGCAGTTCCGGGACAGGGGGTCCTGAAGCTTTCTTT. Translated, it gives CASSSGTGGPEAFF. The V and J genes are TRBV6-6 and TRBJ1-1, with 11 bases that match TRBD1. Germline assignment: CDR1 MNHNY and CDR2 SVGAGI (reference sequence). The junction had 4 bases not matched to a gene; V was cut back by 4 bases and J by 6 bases. The CDR3 contains 14 residues.

V is TRBV4-1 and J is TRBJ2-1; 12 nucleotides line up with TRBD2. The CDR3 is made up of 16 amino acids. V lost 3 bases to trimming and J lost 4 bases; unmatched junction nucleotides: 4. CDR1 MGHRA and CDR2 YSYEKL come from the germline V gene. The CDR3 is CASSQETSGSYNEQFF. The CDR3 bases are TGCGCCAGCAGCCAGGAGACTAGCGGGAGTTACAATGAGCAGTTCTTC.

The gene calls are TRBV19 and TRBJ1-2, with D perhaps TRBD1 (5 bases). Per the germline V gene, CDR1 is LNHDA and CDR2 is SQIVND (reference sequence). V lost 2 bases to trimming and J lost 4 bases, with 14 bases between them. The CDR3 covers 15 residues. CDR3 sequence reads: CASSIIGLGRYGYTF. The CDR3 DNA is TGTGCCAGTAGTATAATCGGGTTGGGGCGCTATGGCTACACCTTC.

This chain joins TRBV27 and TRBJ1-4, with 11 bases aligning to TRBD1. The CDR3 extends over 15 amino acids. Germline loops: CDR1 MNHEY, CDR2 SMNVEV (reference sequence). The V and J ends lost 3 bases and 8 bases, in that order; junction bases with no gene match: 5. CDR3 coding DNA: TGTGCCAGCAGTTTTACCGGGACAGGGGGAGAAAAACTGTTTTTT. Translating it yields CASSFTGTGGEKLFF.

The rearrangement joins TRBV4-3 to TRBJ1-2; 9 bases agree with TRBD1. The length of the CDR3 is 14 residues. The ends lost 0 bases at V and 7 bases at J; junction bases unmatched: 3. Germline V gene sequence: CDR1 LGHNA, CDR2 YSLEER. The chain's CDR3 is CASSQEQGAGGYTF. CDR3 DNA: TGCGCCAGCAGCCAAGAACAGGGGGCTGGTGGCTACACCTTC.

The chain is built from TRBV19 and TRBJ1-5; maybe TRBD1 (6 bases). Germline V gene data show CDR1 as LNHDA and CDR2 as SQIVND (reference sequence). V lost 7 bases and J lost 6, with 16 bases in between. This CDR3 has 14 residues. CDR3: CASTTQGSGQPQHF. The DNA for the CDR3 is TGTGCCAGTACTACACAGGGTTCGGGTCAGCCCCAGCATTTT.

Only a few counts were recorded for this clone. The chain links TRBV15 to TRBJ1-2; perhaps TRBD1 as D (5 bases). The V and J ends lost 1 base and 8 bases respectively, with 20 bases between them. Germline lookup yields CDR1 LNHNV and CDR2 YYDKDF (reference sequence). The CDR3 loop spans 16 amino acids. This CDR3 reads CATSRVWGRLNEGYTF. The CDR3 DNA follows: TGTGCCACCAGCAGAGTTTGGGGCAGGCTTAATGAAGGCTACACCTTC.

In this sample, this clone turned up once. The CDR3 is CASGTSGIHEQFF. The CDR3 region has the DNA TGTGCCAGCGGGACTAGCGGGATCCATGAGCAGTTCTTC. The rearrangement uses TRBV27 and TRBJ2-1, with 13 bases identical to TRBD2. Germline CDR1 reads MNHEY; CDR2 reads SMNVEV (reference sequence). CDR3 length: 13 amino acids. V was clipped by 8 bases and J by 8 bases; unmatched bases: 3.

This clone came up once. The chain combines TRBV28 with TRBJ1-4, with TRBD1 matching 10 bases. The J segment lost 7 bases and the V segment lost 6 bases, leaving 5 bases of the junction unmatched. In germline, CDR1 is MDHEN, CDR2 SYDVKM. CDR3 length equals 14 residues. The chain's CDR3 is CASRTTGGGEKLFF. CDR3 DNA sequence: TGTGCCAGCAGGACGACAGGGGGCGGTGAAAAACTGTTTTTT.

V is TRBV10-3 and J is TRBJ1-1; 8 nucleotides match TRBD1. Germline loops: CDR1 ENHRY, CDR2 SYGVKD. CDR3 size: 13 residues. V gave up 4 bases and J gave up 4 bases; unmatched junction bases: 2. CDR3 amino acids: CAISATGGTEAFF. Here the CDR3 DNA reads TGTGCCATCAGTGCCACAGGGGGCACTGAAGCTTTCTTT.

This clone was picked up one time. The V and J genes are TRBV20-1 and TRBJ1-4; TRBD1 matches 8 bases. From germline, CDR1 is DFQATT and CDR2 SNEGSKA (reference sequence). The junction had 23 bases not matched to a gene; V was cut back by 3 bases and J by 8 bases. This CDR3 has 19 amino acids. Here the CDR3 reads CSASRRPGQVIVGEEKLFF. The CDR3 region has the DNA TGCAGTGCTAGTCGGAGACCGGGACAGGTCATCGTAGGAGAGGAAAAACTGTTTTTT.

This clone was detected a few times. The chain links TRBV7-9 to TRBJ2-1; 7 bases line up with TRBD1. V was pared by 4 bases and J by 6 bases, with 3 bases of the junction left unmatched. The germline gives CDR1 SEHNR, CDR2 FQNEAQ (reference sequence). The CDR3 has 13 amino acids. The DNA of the CDR3 is TGTGCCAGCAGCTCAAGGGGGCTCAATGAGCAGTTCTTC. Its translation: CASSSRGLNEQFF.

The V call is TRBV29-1, the J call TRBJ1-1; the match to TRBD1 covers 9 bases. Germline values: CDR1 SQVTM, CDR2 ANQGSEA. The J segment lost 3 bases and the V segment lost 3 bases, leaving 2 bases of the junction unmatched. This CDR3 comprises 13 residues. The CDR3 loop is CSVDRTGDTEAFF. The CDR3 DNA is TGCAGCGTTGATCGGACAGGGGACACTGAAGCTTTCTTT.

This chain connects TRBV7-2 to TRBJ2-3; 11 bases line up with TRBD2. The germline V gene encodes CDR1 SGHTA and CDR2 FQGNSA. The V and J ends lost 5 bases and 3 bases, in that order; junction bases with no gene match: 7. The CDR3 length is 16 residues. Written as DNA, the CDR3 is TGTGCCAGCAGCCCCCGACTAGCGGGAAGGACAGATACGCAGTATTTT. Translating gives CASSPRLAGRTDTQYF.

This rearrangement joins TRBV28 to TRBJ1-4; D not resolved. This CDR3 region has 15 residues. The germline V and J ends were trimmed by 2 bases and 4 bases, with 11 bases remaining between them. The germline V gene encodes CDR1 MDHEN and CDR2 SYDVKM. Here the CDR3 DNA reads TGTGCCAGCAGTTTAACGCGCGGGGATAATGAAAAACTGTTTTTT. Amino acids: CASSLTRGDNEKLFF.

The genes are TRBV7-8 and TRBJ2-1; TRBD2 matches at 12 bases. The CDR3 loop spans 20 amino acids. J gave up 0 bases and V 5 bases, and 14 bases lay outside the gene matches. Germline assignment: CDR1 SGHVS and CDR2 FQNEAQ. This chain's CDR3 is CASSARLAGALMGSYNEQFF. Here the CDR3 DNA reads TGTGCCAGCAGCGCCCGACTAGCGGGGGCCCTAATGGGCTCCTACAATGAGCAGTTCTTC.

This clone appeared a few times. V usage is TRBV7-2 and J usage is TRBJ1-5, with D uncertain. The CDR3 is made up of 15 amino acids. Germline assignment: CDR1 SGHTA and CDR2 FQGNSA. The V end was cut by 5 bases, the J end by 4 bases, with 15 bases between. This CDR3 reads CASSLGRGSNQPQHF. The CDR3 nucleotides are TGTGCCAGCAGCCTTGGCCGAGGCTCAAATCAGCCCCAGCATTTT.